Below, 22 T cell receptor beta chains from the same sample are listed, as sequenced in a study of blood T cell repertoires in COVID-19. Profiling relied on immunoSEQ multiplex PCR, and the TCRdb table lists in-frame clones only, not all of them. The sample holds 150,000 to 200,000 clones, about 86% seen once. Sequenced material: PBMCs or T cells enriched from blood (not recorded which). These receptors were obtained from a woman aged 40-49 years in a cohort exposed to, infected with or recovered from COVID-19 (not recorded which).

The gene calls are TRBV12-2 and TRBJ1-1; the table's D call of TRBD1 was not tested on the DNA. TRBV12-2 is an annotated pseudogene. The CDR3 consists of 12 residues. CDR3 DNA sequence: TGTGCAAGTCGACCCACAGGGGCAAGAGCTTTCTTT. This sequence encodes CASRPTGARAFF.

This clone was detected a few times. The gene calls are TRBV10-1 and TRBJ1-1, with D unclear. The CDR3 sequence is 14 residues long. Trimming pared 0 bases from V and 1 base from J, leaving 6 bases between. Germline CDR1 reads WNHNN; CDR2 reads SYGVQD (reference sequence). The CDR3 DNA sequence: TGCGCCAGCAGTGAGTCCCGGGGGAACACTGAAGCTTTCTTT. Its translation: CASSESRGNTEAFF.

The chain links TRBV18 to TRBJ1-6, with D possibly being TRBD1 (6 bases). The CDR3 contains 15 residues. Germline-derived CDR1 and CDR2 are KGHSH and LQKENI. V was trimmed by 2 bases and J by 7 bases, leaving 12 bases between them. Here the CDR3 reads CASSPVTGRNSPLHF. DNA for the CDR3: TGTGCCAGCTCACCAGTCACAGGGAGAAATTCACCCCTCCACTTT.

CDR3 loop: CASSWGLGGYNEQFF. The CDR3 region has the DNA TGTGCCAGCAGCTGGGGCTTGGGCGGCTACAATGAGCAGTTCTTC. The chain combines TRBV11-2 with TRBJ2-1; a possible D gene is TRBD1 (5 bases). This CDR3 is 15 amino acids long. The V end was cut by 4 bases, the J end by 3 bases, with 13 bases between. CDR1 is SGHAT, CDR2 FQNNGV, per germline. The full variable domain, completed using reference TRBV11-2 and TRBJ2-1, is EAGVAQSPRYKIIEKRQSVAFWCNPISGHATLYWYQQILGQGPKLLIQFQNNGVVDDSQLPKDRFSAERLKGVDSTLKIQPAKLEDSAVYLCASSWGLGGYNEQFFGPGTRLTVL.

The CDR3 here is CASRGQGYEQYF. The DNA of the CDR3 is TGTGCCAGCAGGGGACAGGGTTACGAGCAGTACTTC. This chain joins TRBV27 and TRBJ2-7, with 9 nucleotides matching TRBD1. The CDR3 has 12 amino acids. Germline V lookup: CDR1 MNHEY, CDR2 SMNVEV (reference sequence). With 6 bases clipped from V and 4 bases from J, the junction kept 1 base outside the gene matches.

The V gene is TRBV2, the J gene TRBJ2-7, with a weak D call TRBD2 (6 bases). The CDR3 is made up of 14 amino acids. From germline, CDR1 is SNHLY and CDR2 FYNNEI. With 7 bases removed from V and 2 bases from J, the gap between germline ends came to 15 bases. The CDR3 here is CASTFGGATYEQYF. Written as DNA, the CDR3 is TGTGCCAGCACGTTCGGCGGGGCAACCTACGAGCAGTACTTC. Full variable domain (rest looked up from reference TRBV2 and TRBJ2-7): EPEVTQTPSHQVTQMGQEVILRCVPISNHLYFYWYRQILGQKVEFLVSFYNNEISEKSEIFDDQFSVERPDGSNFTLKIRSTKLEDSAMYFCASTFGGATYEQYFGPGTRLTVT.

The chain couples TRBV13 to TRBJ2-7; D unclear. The length of the CDR3 is 13 residues. Trimming left V 5 bases short and J 1 base short, with 9 bases between. The V gene's germline CDR1 is PRHDT and CDR2 FYEKMQ (reference sequence). As DNA, the CDR3 is TGTGCCAGCAGCCCCGGCGGATCCTACGAGCAGTACTTC. Protein product: CASSPGGSYEQYF.

This clone was seen at least ten times. The chain uses TRBV3-1 (or the pseudogene TRBV3-2) and TRBJ2-7; D is unclear. The CDR3 has 14 residues. Germline values: CDR1 LGHDT, CDR2 YNNKEL (reference sequence). Deletions cut 1 base from V and 3 bases from J, with 10 bases between. The CDR3 here is CASSQGAAYYEQYF. The CDR3, as DNA: TGTGCCAGCAGCCAAGGGGCAGCTTACTACGAGCAGTACTTC.

The chain employs TRBV29-1 and TRBJ2-2; 7 bases match TRBD2. The CDR3 runs to 12 residues. V lost 5 bases and J lost 9; bases outside the gene matches: 6. Germline V lookup: CDR1 SQVTM, CDR2 ANQGSEA. CDR3 protein: CSVLTSLRELFF. CDR3 coding DNA: TGCAGCGTTCTGACTAGCCTCCGGGAGCTGTTTTTT.

The chain links TRBV7-9 to TRBJ1-2, with TRBD1 matching over 9 bases. In germline, CDR1 is SEHNR, CDR2 FQNEAQ (reference sequence). Trimming cost V 5 bases and J 8 bases; bases outside gene matches: 3. The CDR3 sequence is 12 residues long. The CDR3 spells CASSVQGAGYTF. Here the CDR3 DNA reads TGTGCCAGCAGCGTACAGGGGGCGGGCTACACCTTC. The entire variable domain, with the rest obtained from reference TRBV7-9 and TRBJ1-2, is as follows: DTGVSQNPRHKITKRGQNVTFRCDPISEHNRLYWYRQTLGQGPEFLTYFQNEAQLEKSRLLSDRFSAERPKGSFSTLEIQRTEQGDSAMYLCASSVQGAGYTFGSGTRLTVV.

The V and J genes are TRBV6-1 and TRBJ1-4; D is undetermined. The CDR3 is 18 amino acids. Germline values: CDR1 MNHNS, CDR2 SASEGT. Trimming removed 4 bases at V and 0 bases at J, with 18 bases between. CDR3 region: CASSVRSLVPSTNEKLFF. Written as DNA, the CDR3 is TGTGCCAGCAGTGTACGTAGCCTGGTTCCCTCAACTAATGAAAAACTGTTTTTT.

This sequence joins TRBV28 and TRBJ2-2; 7 bases are shared with TRBD2. The CDR3 is 15 amino acids. The V segment lost 2 bases and the J segment 1 base; nucleotides outside the gene matches: 1. Germline V gene lookup returns CDR1 MDHEN and CDR2 SYDVKM. This CDR3 reads CASSLGLENTGELFF. The DNA for the CDR3 is TGTGCCAGCAGTTTAGGACTAGAGAACACCGGGGAGCTGTTTTTT.

The chain links TRBV20-1 to TRBJ2-3; D may be TRBD2 (5 bases). The CDR3 consists of 15 residues. V lost 3 bases, J lost 2 bases, and 15 bases lay in between. Germline lookup yields CDR1 DFQATT and CDR2 SNEGSKA (reference sequence). CDR3 in DNA: TGCAGTGCTAGTAGGACTCTTTCCAACACAGATACGCAGTATTTT. The encoded protein is CSASRTLSNTDTQYF.

In its sample, this clone was seen a few times. The chain recombines TRBV30 with TRBJ1-3, with no clear D. The CDR3 is made up of 12 amino acids. Germline CDR1 GTSNPN, CDR2 SVGIG (reference sequence). CDR3 protein: CARLSSGNTIYF. For the CDR3, the DNA is TGTGCTCGTTTGAGCTCTGGAAACACCATATATTTT.

The chain carries TRBV24-1 and TRBJ1-2; no definite D call. The CDR3 runs to 12 residues. V was cut by 5 bases and J by 9 bases, with 12 bases left in between. The germline CDR1 and CDR2 sequences are KGHDR and SFDVKD. The CDR3 DNA follows: TGTGCCACCAGTGCAGAGGGTTCGAGCTACACCTTC. Translation: CATSAEGSSYTF.

This chain joins TRBV5-1 and TRBJ2-3; tentatively, D is TRBD2 (5 bases). Trimming cost V 0 bases and J 0 bases, with 17 bases left between them. The germline gives CDR1 SGHRS, CDR2 YFSETQ. The CDR3 has 18 residues. CDR3 in amino acids: CASSLAFGAESSTDTQYF. In DNA form, the CDR3 reads TGCGCCAGCAGCTTGGCCTTCGGAGCGGAGTCTAGCACAGATACGCAGTATTTT.

The CDR3 region has the DNA TGCAGCGTTTACGGACTAGCGGGAGTAGGGGCCCAGTACTTC. This codes for CSVYGLAGVGAQYF. This chain links TRBV29-1 with TRBJ2-5, with TRBD2 identical over 13 bases. J gave up 9 bases and V 5 bases, and 9 bases lay outside the gene matches. The CDR3 loop spans 14 amino acids. Germline V gene sequence: CDR1 SQVTM, CDR2 ANQGSEA. Looking up the rest from reference TRBV29-1 and TRBJ2-5 gives the full variable domain: SAVISQKPSRDICQRGTSLTIQCQVDSQVTMMFWYRQQPGQSLTLIATANQGSEATYESGFVIDKFPISRPNLTFSTLTVSNMSPEDSSIYLCSVYGLAGVGAQYFGPGTRLLVL.

The chain recombines TRBV3-1 (or the pseudogene TRBV3-2) with TRBJ1-5, with 7 bases fitting TRBD1. The V segment lost 4 bases and the J segment 7 bases; nucleotides outside the gene matches: 7. The CDR3 totals 14 residues. Germline V gene lookup returns CDR1 LGHDT and CDR2 YNNKEL (reference sequence). DNA of the CDR3: TGTGCCAGCAGCCTTGACAGGGCTTCCCAGCCCCAGCATTTT. Translating it yields CASSLDRASQPQHF.

This sequence joins TRBV28 and TRBJ1-2; no reliable D call. In germline, CDR1 is MDHEN, CDR2 SYDVKM. This CDR3 is built from 14 residues. Trimming pared 2 bases from V and 2 bases from J, leaving 9 bases between. CDR3 region: CASSLPQANYGYTF. CDR3 sequence (DNA): TGTGCCAGCAGTTTACCTCAGGCGAACTATGGCTACACCTTC.

The V and J genes are TRBV11-2 and TRBJ2-3, with 12 bases fitting TRBD2. Germline CDR1 is SGHAT and CDR2 is FQNNGV. V was pared by 1 base and J by 4 bases, with 3 bases of the junction left unmatched. CDR3 length: 16 residues. The CDR3 sequence: CASSLGRLAGADTQYF. As DNA, the CDR3 is TGTGCCAGCAGCTTAGGGAGACTAGCGGGAGCAGATACGCAGTATTTT.

V gene TRBV27 combines with J gene TRBJ2-7, with D perhaps matching TRBD2 (9 bases). Per the germline V gene, CDR1 is MNHEY and CDR2 is SMNVEV (reference sequence). The CDR3 spans 16 residues. The V end was cut by 11 bases, the J end by 3 bases, with 26 bases between. The CDR3 nucleotides read TGTGCCGTCAGGGGGCGGGGGGGGCCGTCCTTCTACGAGCAGTACTTC. Protein: CAVRGRGGPSFYEQYF.

The J gene is TRBJ2-1, the V gene TRBV7-7; TRBD2 is a possible D gene (6 bases). V lost 4 bases and J 0 bases, leaving 13 bases between the germline ends. The CDR3 runs to 16 residues. Germline V gene sequence: CDR1 SSHAT, CDR2 FNYEAQ (reference sequence). The CDR3 DNA reads as TGTGCCAGCAGCTCGACAACGGGAGTCTCCTACAATGAGCAGTTCTTC. Its protein product is CASSSTTGVSYNEQFF.